Listed below are T cell receptor beta chains from one sample, sequenced in a study of STAT5B mutations in CD4+ large granular lymphocyte leukemia. TCRdb keeps only in-frame clones here, not all; method: immunoSEQ multiplex PCR. The top ten hold around 3.5% of the sample, which has just over 40,000 clones, roughly 79% seen once. What was sequenced was CD4+ T cells from blood buffy coats. These receptors were taken from a human donor in good health. CDR3s include the opening cysteine and the closing phenylalanine or tryptophan. D genes are given only for firm matches. Clone size is shown for a subset of rows, as once, few, many or a class of expanded clone.

d_gene	j_gene	v_gene	abundance	CDR3nt	CDR3aa
.	TRBJ2-1	TRBV20-1	.	TGCAGTGCTAGAAAGGCAGAGCAGTTCTTC	CSARKAEQFF
.	TRBJ1-3	TRBV6-5	.	TGTGCCAGCAGTTACTCGACGGGGGTCTCTGGAAACACCATATATTTT	CASSYSTGVSGNTIYF
TRBD2	TRBJ2-1	TRBV27	few	TGTGCCAGCAGTTTAGGCGGGAGTCCTGAGCAGTTCTTC	CASSLGGSPEQFF
.	TRBJ1-2	TRBV7-2	.	TGTGCCAGCAGCTCCTGGGGGGCAGCGGCTAACTATGGCTACACCTTC	CASSSWGAAANYGYTF
.	TRBJ1-2	TRBV6-5	.	TGTGCCAGCAGTTACTGGACGGGAGAAGGCCGAGGCTACACCTTC	CASSYWTGEGRGYTF
.	TRBJ2-5	TRBV5-1	.	TGCGCCAGCAGCCAACTGACTTCCCTTCAAGAGACCCAGTACTTC	CASSQLTSLQETQYF
.	TRBJ1-1	TRBV30	.	TGTGCCTGGAGTATTCAGGGAAACACTGAAGCTTTCTTT	CAWSIQGNTEAFF
.	TRBJ2-1	TRBV10-3	once	TGTGCCATCACCCAGGGCTACAATGAGCAGTTCTTC	CAITQGYNEQFF
.	TRBJ1-2	TRBV19	.	TGTGCCAGTAGTATGGGCACCTATGGCTACACCTTC	CASSMGTYGYTF
TRBD1	TRBJ2-3	TRBV29-1	once	TGCAGCGTTGCTAGGGGGCGAGGGGATACGCAGTATTTT	CSVARGRGDTQYF
.	TRBJ1-6	TRBV6-4	.	TGTGCCAGCAGTGCCCTTACAGGGACAAATTCACCCCTCCACTTT	CASSALTGTNSPLHF
TRBD2	TRBJ2-7	TRBV5-5	.	TGTGCCAGCAGCCCCCTCAGCGGGAAATCGTTTTACGAGCAGTACTTC	CASSPLSGKSFYEQYF
TRBD2	TRBJ2-7	TRBV5-1	once	TGCGCCAGCAGCAGCGGGGGGATCTACGAGCAGTACTTC	CASSSGGIYEQYF
.	TRBJ2-5	TRBV2	.	TGTGCCAGCAGTATTACGGGTAGGGGGGTTGAGACCCAGTACTTC	CASSITGRGVETQYF
TRBD1	TRBJ1-1	TRBV6-5	.	TGTGCCAGCAGTTACTCTGGGACAGGAGCCTTTGAAGCTTTCTTT	CASSYSGTGAFEAFF
.	TRBJ2-7	TRBV2	few	TGTGCCGTCCGGGACCCTTCAAGGGGGCAGTACTTC	CAVRDPSRGQYF
TRBD2	TRBJ2-5	TRBV7-6	.	TGTGCCAGCAGCTCGACTAGCGGGATAAGAGAGACCCAGTACTTC	CASSSTSGIRETQYF